A selection of T cell receptor beta chains follows, all from one sample in a study of blood T cell repertoires in COVID-19. Here immunoSEQ multiplex PCR was the method, and the copy in TCRdb shows in-frame clones only, minus some. The profile covers about 75,000 clones, with 60% to 85% appearing a single time and about 5% taken by the ten largest. Sequencing input: peripheral blood. The receptors were gathered from a woman older than 75 with active or convalescent COVID-19. Each CDR3 is given with its conserved first and last residue. Fields, in order: CDR3 length, clone size, V gene, CDR3 protein. Only some rows state a clone size, as once, few, many or a class for expanded clones.

cdr3_length: 15
clone_size: NA
v_call: TRBV16
cdr3_aa: CASSPQLRGKDEQYF

cdr3_length: 15
clone_size: NA
v_call: TRBV18
cdr3_aa: CASSYYITSYNEQFF

cdr3_length: 14
clone_size: NA
v_call: TRBV7-3
cdr3_aa: CASSLTSRDNEQFF

cdr3_length: 15
clone_size: NA
v_call: TRBV5-1
cdr3_aa: CASSGMGPRTDTQYF

cdr3_length: 17
clone_size: NA
v_call: TRBV7-2
cdr3_aa: CASSLARRRGGTDTQYF

cdr3_length: 16
clone_size: once
v_call: TRBV4-3
cdr3_aa: CASSQDLGQGKETQYF

cdr3_length: 15
clone_size: few
v_call: TRBV19
cdr3_aa: CASSIVGRASNEQFF

cdr3_length: 15
clone_size: NA
v_call: TRBV14
cdr3_aa: CASSQLSGKADTQYF

cdr3_length: 15
clone_size: NA
v_call: TRBV2
cdr3_aa: CASRGNRGPSYEQYF

cdr3_length: 17
clone_size: NA
v_call: TRBV5-1
cdr3_aa: CASSPAKDSFPNYGYTF

cdr3_length: 16
clone_size: NA
v_call: TRBV18
cdr3_aa: CASSPPTGGVVQTQYF

cdr3_length: 13
clone_size: NA
v_call: TRBV19
cdr3_aa: CASSMDSWDTQYF

cdr3_length: 14
clone_size: NA
v_call: TRBV19
cdr3_aa: CASRRQGPLYGYTF

cdr3_length: 14
clone_size: NA
v_call: TRBV11-2
cdr3_aa: CASSLNRAGNTIYF

cdr3_length: 19
clone_size: NA
v_call: TRBV4-3
cdr3_aa: CASSQDLGQGVLSGNTIYF

cdr3_length: 14
clone_size: few
v_call: TRBV28
cdr3_aa: CATTAGGRAYEQYF

cdr3_length: 16
clone_size: few
v_call: TRBV4-3
cdr3_aa: CASSLLGGGNTGELFF

cdr3_length: 14
clone_size: NA
v_call: TRBV18
cdr3_aa: CASSQGQQSYEQYF

cdr3_length: 14
clone_size: NA
v_call: TRBV5-1
cdr3_aa: CASALGDYTGELFF

cdr3_length: 14
clone_size: NA
v_call: TRBV30
cdr3_aa: CAWAPGLQNNEQFF

cdr3_length: 14
clone_size: NA
v_call: TRBV5-4
cdr3_aa: CASSGTLVNYGYTF

cdr3_length: 16
clone_size: NA
v_call: TRBV5-4
cdr3_aa: CASSFGASGNTGELFF

cdr3_length: 13
clone_size: NA
v_call: TRBV14
cdr3_aa: CASSGQVKYGYTF

cdr3_length: 16
clone_size: NA
v_call: TRBV19
cdr3_aa: CASSTYGGGGFQPQHF

cdr3_length: 14
clone_size: NA
v_call: TRBV13
cdr3_aa: CASSSRTAPYGYTF

cdr3_length: 18
clone_size: once
v_call: TRBV28
cdr3_aa: CASSSLTSGIPPADEQYF

cdr3_length: 14
clone_size: NA
v_call: TRBV6-5
cdr3_aa: CASSYSPVQGEQYF

cdr3_length: 13
clone_size: NA
v_call: TRBV3-1/TRBV3-2
cdr3_aa: CASSLASYNEQFF

cdr3_length: 17
clone_size: NA
v_call: TRBV27
cdr3_aa: CASSARLAGSSYNEQFF

cdr3_length: 17
clone_size: NA
v_call: TRBV29-1
cdr3_aa: CSVAPSGSYLNTGELFF

cdr3_length: 14
clone_size: NA
v_call: TRBV20-1
cdr3_aa: CSASALGRHTEAFF

cdr3_length: 15
clone_size: NA
v_call: TRBV27
cdr3_aa: CASRTTGTGYEKLFF

cdr3_length: 11
clone_size: NA
v_call: TRBV19
cdr3_aa: CASSPRQGPFF

cdr3_length: 13
clone_size: once
v_call: TRBV12-3/TRBV12-4
cdr3_aa: CASSMGQGETQYF

cdr3_length: 16
clone_size: NA
v_call: TRBV7-9
cdr3_aa: CASSSSRTGGGEKLFF

cdr3_length: 15
clone_size: NA
v_call: TRBV7-2
cdr3_aa: CASITLAGVSGELFF

cdr3_length: 17
clone_size: NA
v_call: TRBV7-2
cdr3_aa: CASSSTSGRVYGETQYF

cdr3_length: 14
clone_size: NA
v_call: TRBV19
cdr3_aa: CASSPTALQETQYF

cdr3_length: 15
clone_size: NA
v_call: TRBV28
cdr3_aa: CASSLETLYNSPLHF

cdr3_length: 13
clone_size: NA
v_call: TRBV27
cdr3_aa: CASSLAENTEAFF

cdr3_length: 15
clone_size: NA
v_call: TRBV7-2
cdr3_aa: CASRSGGENNEKLFF

cdr3_length: 12
clone_size: NA
v_call: TRBV30
cdr3_aa: CAWGAGRQPQHF

cdr3_length: 14
clone_size: NA
v_call: TRBV27
cdr3_aa: CASSSAGVDYGYTF